This record concerns one TCR beta chain sequence. Within the sample, other DNA sequences also encode this same CDR3. Method: immunoSEQ multiplex PCR; TCRdb's copy keeps in-frame clones and lacks some. This sample yields millions of clones, of which about 92% are seen a single time; under 0.45% belongs to the top ten. This sample is drawn from a study of shared clonotypes between healthy human individuals. The source of this sequence is a young man in good health. Some clones in this sample may be carry-over from other donors' samples. Material for sequencing was naive CD4+ T cells from PBMCs. Subset reported: CD45RA+ positively selected.

This CDR3 is CASSYDRSSYNEQFF. In nucleotides, the CDR3 is TGTGCCAGCAGTTACGACAGAAGCTCCTACAATGAGCAGTTCTTC. The chain uses TRBV6-6 and TRBJ2-1; D might be TRBD1 (5 bases). The V end was cut by 2 bases, the J end by 0 bases, with 8 bases between. The CDR3 sequence is 15 residues long. From germline, CDR1 is MNHNY and CDR2 SVGAGI (reference sequence).